This TCR beta chain emerged from a study of technical replicates of blood from a few donors. Libraries were prepared by immunoSEQ multiplex PCR; TCRdb keeps only in-frame clonotypes and omits some of them. The sample consists of about 59,000 clones, around nine tenths of them appearing once. This TCR was sampled from a human donor in good health. Some clones in this sample may be carry-over from other donors' samples. Specimen: PBMCs.

The CDR3 reads CASSLGLAGTGELFF. The CDR3 DNA reads TGTGCCAGCTCCCTCGGACTAGCGGGAACCGGGGAGCTGTTTTTT. The chain has TRBV18 and TRBJ2-2, with 12 positions matching TRBD2. This CDR3 has 15 amino acids. Germline CDR1 reads KGHSH; CDR2 reads LQKENI. V shed 6 bases, J shed 5 bases, and the junction held 4 bases outside the gene matches.